This T cell receptor (beta chain) was observed in a study of cytomegalovirus exposure and HLA in healthy donors. The PCR used 60 Vbeta and 13 Jbeta primers. Sequencing was performed with immunoSEQ multiplex PCR; in TCRdb, only in-frame clones are kept and a portion is missing. The sample carries about 69,000 clones, roughly 74% recorded once. The V segment lost 2 bases and the J segment 1 base; nucleotides outside the gene matches: 6. CDR1 and CDR2 from the germline V gene are SGHAT and FQNNGV. The CDR3 runs 16 residues. The receptor comes from a woman aged 60-70 years in good health and CMV-seropositive. V usage is TRBV11-2 and J usage is TRBJ2-5, with 8 bases that match TRBD2. Sequencing input: PBMCs. The DNA of the CDR3 is TGTGCCAGCAGCTTACAAAGCGGGGGCCCCCAAGAGACCCAGTACTTC. Translating it yields CASSLQSGGPQETQYF.